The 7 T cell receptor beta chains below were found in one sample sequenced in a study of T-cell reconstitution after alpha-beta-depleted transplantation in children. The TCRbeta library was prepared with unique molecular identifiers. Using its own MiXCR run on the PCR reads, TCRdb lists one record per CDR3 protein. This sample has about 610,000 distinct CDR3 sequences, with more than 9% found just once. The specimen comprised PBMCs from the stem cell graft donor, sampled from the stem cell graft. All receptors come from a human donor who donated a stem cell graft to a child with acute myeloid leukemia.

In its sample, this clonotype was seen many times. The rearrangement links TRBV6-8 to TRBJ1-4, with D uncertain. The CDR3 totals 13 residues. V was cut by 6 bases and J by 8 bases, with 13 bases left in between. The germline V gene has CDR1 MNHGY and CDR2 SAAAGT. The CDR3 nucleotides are TGTGCCAGCAGCCACGGGAATTTCGAAAAACTGTTTTTT. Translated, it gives CASSHGNFEKLFF.

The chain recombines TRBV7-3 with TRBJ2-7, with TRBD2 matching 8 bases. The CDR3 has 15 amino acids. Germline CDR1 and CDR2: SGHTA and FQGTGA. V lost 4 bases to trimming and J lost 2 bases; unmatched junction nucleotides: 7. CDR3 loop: CASSSGGDATYEQYF. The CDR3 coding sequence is TGTGCCAGCAGCTCCGGGGGGGACGCTACCTACGAGCAGTACTTC.

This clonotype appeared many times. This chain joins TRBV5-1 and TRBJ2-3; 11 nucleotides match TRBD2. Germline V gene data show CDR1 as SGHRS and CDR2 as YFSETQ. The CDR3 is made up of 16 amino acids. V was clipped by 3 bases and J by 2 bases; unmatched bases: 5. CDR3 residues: CASSSGLAGITDTQYF. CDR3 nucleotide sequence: TGCGCCAGCAGCTCCGGACTAGCGGGTATCACAGATACGCAGTATTTT.

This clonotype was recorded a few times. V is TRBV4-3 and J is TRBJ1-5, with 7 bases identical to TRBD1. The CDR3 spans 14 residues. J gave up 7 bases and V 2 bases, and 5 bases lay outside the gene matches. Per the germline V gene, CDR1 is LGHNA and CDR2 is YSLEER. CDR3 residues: CASSQWTGDQPQHF. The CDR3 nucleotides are TGCGCCAGCAGCCAATGGACAGGAGACCAGCCCCAGCATTTT.

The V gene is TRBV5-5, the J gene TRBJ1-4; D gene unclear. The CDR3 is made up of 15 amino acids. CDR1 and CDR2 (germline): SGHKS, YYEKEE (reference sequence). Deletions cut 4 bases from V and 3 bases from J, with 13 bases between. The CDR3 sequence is CASSNGRSANEKLFF. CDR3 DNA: TGTGCCAGCAGCAACGGGAGGTCGGCTAATGAAAAACTGTTTTTT.

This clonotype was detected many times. CDR3 bases: TGTGCCACCAGCAGAGTAGGAGGAACACCCTACGAGCAGTACTTC. Its translation is CATSRVGGTPYEQYF. The V call is TRBV15, the J call TRBJ2-7, with D perhaps matching TRBD2 (5 bases). The V gene lost 1 base and the J gene lost 2 bases, with 12 bases spanning the gap. Germline-derived CDR1 and CDR2 are LNHNV and YYDKDF (reference sequence). This CDR3 spans 15 amino acids.

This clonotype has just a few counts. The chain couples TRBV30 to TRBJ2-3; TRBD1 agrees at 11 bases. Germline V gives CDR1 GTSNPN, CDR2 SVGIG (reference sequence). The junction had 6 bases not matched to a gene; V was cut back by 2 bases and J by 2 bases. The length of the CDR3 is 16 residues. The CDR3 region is CAWSPGTGGFTDTQYF. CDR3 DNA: TGTGCCTGGAGTCCCGGGACAGGGGGTTTCACAGATACGCAGTATTTT.